Sequencing of this T cell receptor (beta chain) was carried out in a study of cytomegalovirus exposure and HLA in healthy donors (dated by TCRdb to 2016 to 2017). For the wider study: According to an earlier analysis of 550 to 750 of the donors, 150 million to 200 million T cells yielded some 110 million unique TCR beta sequences and 276 Gb of sequence data. An earlier analysis of some 500 of the donors applied high-throughput TCR beta sequencing to assess whether each TCR beta V gene segment acted as functional or pseudogenic. HLA typing included class I and class II loci at four-digit resolution. Of the roughly 410 genotyped donors, 65% to 90% were placed in the genetic ancestry cluster associated with self-reported Caucasian donors. The study profiled the T cell repertoires of more than 500 subjects by immunosequencing and related them to cytomegalovirus serostatus. In the later analysis, no new phenotypic data were used to find candidate immune exposures; instead, reliance was placed on TCR beta sequences and their occurrence across donors. Alongside the repertoire data, information on donor age, sex, ethnicity and CMV serostatus was compiled. A separate validation cohort of some 130 different subjects was used in addition to the approximately 610-subject first cohort. Roughly five DR-DQ haplotypes were handled as single units for association and clustering, since linkage in the cohort was strong. Every repertoire in the discovery cohort had been generated on one and the same sequencing platform. Among a few hundred genotyped donors of the cohort, an average of approximately 240,000 unique TCR beta nucleotide sequences were sequenced per donor, roughly 18% of them non-productive. A later analysis re-examined previously published TCR beta repertoires from more than 650 donors and added high-resolution HLA genotyping to investigate patterns of TCR occurrence. To predict cytomegalovirus infection status, the study combined high-throughput TCR immunosequencing, statistical association of individual TCRs with disease status, and machine learning. Genome-wide SNP genotypes for about 65% of the roughly 670 donors were used in a later genetic analysis, which treated that subset as a discovery cohort. Typing coverage differed by locus: A, B, C, DRB1 and DQB1 were typed in roughly 620-630 donors, DQA1 in 500 to 550, DPA1 in approximately 600, and DPB1 in 472. An early release that covered about 600 HLA-typed donors contained approximately 300 gigabases of sequencing data and 75 million to 100 million unique TCR sequences. The aim of the study was to test whether cataloging public T cell receptors could identify signatures of past pathogen exposure.

Results the study describes overall, beyond this receptor: A few of the identified cytomegalovirus-associated TCR beta chains were confirmed in vitro to be specific for cytomegalovirus antigens. Correlated functional status among segregating V segments might reflect linkage disequilibrium, but an unknown experimental factor could not be ruled out. According to a later analysis, most CMV-associated TCR beta chains appeared to be HLA-restricted, and the HLA associations seemed to be driven largely by CMV exposure. It was suggested by the authors that the approach could potentially be generalized to other disease states and immunological phenotypes. Because HLA typing was unavailable for some donors at each locus, only the typed subset was used in association tests. Several of the top co-occurrence clusters appeared to be linked to parvovirus B19, influenza, CMV and Epstein-Barr virus, according to a later analysis. A later genetic analysis reported fewer N-insertions in productive TCRs among donors in an Asian-associated ancestry cluster than the roughly 700-donor mean. According to a later analysis, TCR association rates differed among HLA loci, with DRB1 alleles showing the most associated TCRs and HLA-C alleles showing the fewest. A further reported finding was that TCR beta sequences accurately predicted the HLA-A and HLA-B alleles for most subjects in the first cohort. Because the 87-base-pair reads could not distinguish some IMGT-functional V segments, including TRBV6-2 and TRBV6-3, those segments were excluded. Only TCR beta chains were sequenced in this cohort, and the absence of alpha or paired-chain data limited detectable features. While some public TCRs were present in many individuals, most TCR sequences turned up only very rarely across donors. An earlier analysis of approximately 600 of the donors showed that most TCR beta V segments appeared in productive rearrangements either about 87% or about 30% of the time, which broadly matched IMGT annotations. Strong co-occurrence of HLA alleles, especially DR and DQ, made assigning TCR associations to individual alleles difficult. An association between a missense DCLRE1C variant and V-gene and J-gene trimming of TCR beta chains was found in a later genetic analysis and replicated in an independent cohort. A later analysis found that HLA-associated TCR beta chains were more clonally expanded and had lower generation probabilities than equally common non-associated chains. The sequencing pipeline was judged likely to have produced a cluster of highly shared sequence variants as a technical artifact. The only immune exposure information available for the cohort was CMV serostatus. Cytomegalovirus status was reported to be diagnosed by the classifier with high specificity and sensitivity in both the original and validation cohorts. Sequencing depth was assumed to be roughly uniform across donors in the presence/absence analyses, though that assumption may not hold. The study gave a list of 150 to 200 TCR beta chains associated with cytomegalovirus. A later analysis associated 16,951 TCR beta sequences with specific HLA alleles at a false discovery rate of 0.05. The earlier analysis of a few hundred of the donors excluded some 15 rarely observed V segments, including chromosome 9 orphons, because counts were too low.

The cohort consisted of 670 or so healthy bone marrow donors. All cohort members were sampled while nominally healthy, although unrecorded immune exposures were likely present. The donor tested CMV seronegative and was one of the 352 seronegative cohort members. A peripheral blood sample was collected from each donor, and TCR beta sequencing was performed on peripheral blood mononuclear cells. Genomic DNA was extracted from the blood cell samples with the Qiagen DNeasy Blood Extraction Kit. The protocol used for the library was the immunoSEQ multiplex PCR assay. For the multiplex PCR, a mixture combining 60 forward primers for TCR Vbeta segments and 13 reverse primers for TCR Jbeta segments was used. A multiplex PCR assay on genomic DNA amplified the CDR3 region of rearranged TCR beta genes. The amplified TCR beta libraries were sequenced on the Illumina HiSeq System as 87-base-pair reads. Per the source publication's procedure: Across the 600 to 700 repertoires, a later analysis counted tens of millions of unique TCR beta chains, 8.5 million to 12 million of which were shared by at least two donors. To remove PCR and sequencing errors, raw reads were error-corrected and collapsed into unique sequences using a nearest-neighbor algorithm that merged closely related sequences. CDR3 sequences were aligned to IMGT reference sequences to assign V, D and J gene segments. For a sequence to be retained, a match of at least six nucleotides was required to both a V gene segment and a J gene segment. Rearrangements were called productive when the CDR3 lacked stop codons and stayed in frame with V and J; all others were non-productive. CDR3 was defined by IMGT convention, running from the second conserved V-encoded cysteine to the conserved J-encoded phenylalanine. The earlier analysis of about 610 of the donors excluded sequences that lacked an unambiguous match to a single V gene segment. An earlier analysis of some 610 of the donors called V segments functional above 56.7% productive rearrangements and segregating when the between-donor standard deviation exceeded 5%. To diagnose cytomegalovirus status from the catalog of TCR beta chain sequences, a statistical classification framework was built. A later analysis assigned V and J genes by comparing TCR nucleotide sequences with IMGT/GENE-DB human TR gene sequences. In a later analysis, CDR3 sequences and most-parsimonious VDJ recombination scenarios were assigned using the TCRdist pipeline. In a later analysis, each TCR beta chain was defined by its CDR3 amino acid sequence together with its V-gene family, and reads without a unique V-gene family were excluded. In a later analysis, 450 to 600 highly shared, low-generation-probability nucleotide sequences were removed to address suspected cross-contamination and a sequencing artifact. For each public chain, a later analysis derived a clonal expansion index from normalized ranks of inferred template counts within each repertoire. Generation probabilities in a later analysis came from a VDJ recombination model fitted to out-of-frame rearrangements, and those results were checked against IGoR. A later analysis scored TCR-TCR, TCR-HLA and TCR-CMV co-occurrence with hypergeometric tests, applying a repertoire-size bias correction to TCR pairs. In a later analysis, false discovery rates were estimated by permuting HLA or CMV assignments 20 times. A later analysis grouped co-occurring TCRs with DBSCAN, adding TCRdist sequence similarity when clustering within HLA-allele-positive subsets. Repertoires with fewer than 30,000 or more than 120,000 public chains were left out of co-occurrence clustering, as were five repertoires with anomalous nucleotide sharing. Imported from immuneACCESS, the table was reduced by TCRdb to in-frame sequences with V and J called. These copies leave out some clones; in studies compared against another copy, an unresolved V gene accounts for under half, and the cause of the remainder is not known. The V and J calls and clone size come from that table; D and trimming were worked out from the DNA. This sample is represented by 150,000 to 160,000 clones; approximately 84% of them were singletons. The biggest ten clones account for about 2.3% of the sample.

As for this clone: Its antigen is not yet known. Base qualities are missing; no much larger clone stands one base away.

CDR1 and CDR2, looked up from the germline V gene (reference sequence), are SGHAT and FQDESV. The CDR3 starts with the cysteine, ends with the phenylalanine, and has 13 residues. The retained sequence is limited to the CDR3, 39 bases, with the frame set at the first base. At the junction V is shortened by 5 bases and J by 6 bases; bases outside the gene matches: 4. This sequence uses TRBV11-1 and TRBJ1-2; 9 bases in the middle match TRBD1. The receptor was isolated from a woman younger than 35 in good health and CMV-seronegative. Sequenced: PBMCs. Read as DNA, the sequence is TGTGCCAGCAGCCTGGACAGGGGTGATGGCTACACCTTC. Its coded protein is CASSLDRGDGYTF. The full variable domain, with segments outside the CDR3 supplied by the reference TRBV11-1 and TRBJ1-2 proteins, appears as EAEVAQSPRYKITEKSQAVAFWCDPISGHATLYWYRQILGQGPELLVQFQDESVVDDSQLPKDRFSAERLKGVDSTLKIQPAELGDSAMYLCASSLDRGDGYTFGSGTRLTVV.